The 5 T cell receptor beta chains listed next were all sequenced from one sample in a study of T-cell reconstitution after alpha-beta-depleted transplantation in children. The library targeted TCRbeta and was prepared with unique molecular identifiers. Each CDR3 protein gets one entry after TCRdb re-called the PCR reads with MiXCR. The table has under 400,000 distinct CDR3 sequences, approximately 20% seen once. The material was PBMCs, mostly from graft donor cells, obtained 180 days after TCRalphabeta/CD19-depleted stem cell transplant. Receptors originate from a male patient between 10 and 17 years old who had a stem cell transplant for acute lymphoblastic leukemia, so the T cells may come from the graft donor.

In its sample, this clonotype was seen a few times. This chain joins TRBV9 and TRBJ2-1; the match to TRBD2 covers 11 bases. Trimming removed 3 bases from V and 1 base from J; junction bases left unmatched: 3. The CDR3 is made up of 16 amino acids. The germline V gene encodes CDR1 SGDLS and CDR2 YYNGEE. CDR3: CASSDLAGGSYNEQFF. CDR3 bases: TGTGCCAGCAGCGACTTAGCGGGAGGGTCCTACAATGAGCAGTTCTTC.

The V gene is TRBV5-1, the J gene TRBJ1-1; D might be TRBD1 (6 bases). The germline V gene encodes CDR1 SGHRS and CDR2 YFSETQ. This CDR3 has 15 residues. V lost 4 bases and J lost 12, with 25 bases in between. DNA of the CDR3: TGCGCCAGCAGCCCCATTGGTGGGGGCGCCCCTGTGACTTTCTTT. Residues: CASSPIGGGAPVTFF.

This clonotype was found a few times. The rearrangement joins TRBV20-1 to TRBJ2-2; possible D gene TRBD2, 6 bases. The CDR3 consists of 15 residues. The V end was cut by 6 bases, the J end by 1 base, with 15 bases between. Germline V gene lookup returns CDR1 DFQATT and CDR2 SNEGSKA (reference sequence). CDR3 in amino acids: CSAGLRRENTGELFF. CDR3 coding DNA: TGCAGTGCCGGTTTGAGGCGGGAGAACACCGGGGAGCTGTTTTTT.

CDR3 protein: CASSSLPGPLAHEQYF. The CDR3 DNA sequence: TGTGCCAGCAGCTCCCTTCCGGGACCCCTAGCCCACGAGCAGTACTTC. V usage is TRBV7-9 and J usage is TRBJ2-7; D tentatively fits TRBD1 or TRBD2 (5 bases each). With 4 bases removed from V and 5 bases from J, the gap between germline ends came to 21 bases. Germline CDR1 SEHNR, CDR2 FQNEAQ (reference sequence). The CDR3 contains 16 residues.

This clonotype was detected ten times or more. The chain recombines TRBV5-5 with TRBJ2-4; D is uncertain. The V end lost 2 bases, the J end lost 0 bases, and 12 bases lay between the germline ends. CDR1 is SGHKS, CDR2 YYEKEE, per germline (reference sequence). The CDR3 has 16 amino acids. The DNA for the CDR3 is TGTGCCAGCAGCTTTCTAAGCCCTTTAGCCAAAAACATTCAGTACTTC. It translates to CASSFLSPLAKNIQYF.